The sequence of this T cell receptor beta chain was determined in a study of blood T cell repertoires in COVID-19. For the study at large: The United States, Italy and Spain supplied acute and convalescent COVID-19 samples.

In the source study's methods: By means of reference gene primer amplification, nucleated cell counts were estimated. TCRdb's copy holds only in-frame clones and misses some; the assay was immunoSEQ multiplex PCR. V and J calls and clone size are copied from that table; D and trimming were computed from the DNA. The table records approximately 210,000 clones, roughly 94% of them present only once. Seattle cases were enrolled at active infection and followed longitudinally. Specimen: peripheral blood. The sequence came from a man aged 25 to 45 with COVID-19, enrolled during active disease.

In nucleotides, the CDR3 is TGTGCCAGCAGTCCCTTGGCGGGGGGCAAAGAGACCCAGTACTTC. Protein product: CASSPLAGGKETQYF. V usage is TRBV27 and J usage is TRBJ2-5; 8 nucleotides match TRBD2. Trimming took 5 bases from V and 3 from J; bases not matched to a gene: 8. The CDR3 runs to 15 residues. Germline V lookup: CDR1 MNHEY, CDR2 SMNVEV (reference sequence).